The 23 T cell receptor beta chains reported below all come from one sample, sequenced in a study of beta chain features in type 1 diabetes. The authors reverse transcribed all of the isolated RNA, so sequencing captured expressed TCRB transcripts. Repertoires were generated with immunoSEQ multiplex PCR, while TCRdb's copy carries only in-frame clones and drops some. This table has 330,000 or so clones, about 20% appearing once. The sequenced material came from naive CD4+ T cells from blood. These receptor sequences come from a woman aged 18-35 years in good health.

The rearrangement joins TRBV7-2 to TRBJ2-7, with no clear D. CDR1 and CDR2 (germline): SGHTA, FQGNSA. With 7 bases removed from V and 3 bases from J, the gap between germline ends came to 16 bases. This CDR3 region has 14 residues. The CDR3 sequence is CASTWAAPNYEQYF. The CDR3 nucleotides read TGTGCCAGCACTTGGGCTGCCCCGAACTACGAGCAGTACTTC.

This clone has just a few counts. The chain employs TRBV5-1 and TRBJ2-1, with 11 bases lining up with TRBD2. Germline CDR1 and CDR2: SGHRS and YFSETQ. The CDR3 totals 15 residues. Germline trimming cut 4 bases from V and 5 bases from J; bases unmatched to any gene: 5. CDR3 sequence (DNA): TGCGCCAGCAGCGCGGGACTAGCGGACCACAATGAGCAGTTCTTC. It encodes CASSAGLADHNEQFF.

This clone occurred a few times. The V gene is TRBV7-8, the J gene TRBJ2-7; TRBD2 might be the D (6 bases). This CDR3 has 14 amino acids. CDR1 and CDR2 from the germline V gene are SGHVS and FQNEAQ. V was cut by 4 bases and J by 1 base, with 11 bases left in between. The CDR3 DNA reads TGTGCCAGCAGCTCAAGGAGGGAGTCCTACGAGCAGTACTTC. It yields the protein CASSSRRESYEQYF.

This clone was seen only a few times. The chain uses TRBV29-1 and TRBJ1-2, with 7 bases identical to TRBD1. V lost 5 bases to trimming and J lost 7 bases; unmatched junction nucleotides: 10. The CDR3 length is 13 residues. CDR1 is SQVTM and CDR2 is ANQGSEA in the germline V gene. CDR3 DNA sequence: TGCAGCGTTTGGTCCGACAGGGCGGGTGGCTACACCTTC. Translated, it gives CSVWSDRAGGYTF.

The chain recombines TRBV7-2 with TRBJ2-3; D is unresolved. The germline CDR1 and CDR2 sequences are SGHTA and FQGNSA. The CDR3 is made up of 11 amino acids. The germline V and J ends were trimmed by 5 bases and 8 bases, with 8 bases remaining between them. CDR3 amino acids: CASSALATQYF. The CDR3 nucleotides are TGTGCCAGCAGCGCCTTAGCTACGCAGTATTTT.

Of note for this clone: Germline is not matched at one junction end, which may reflect a read error. J is TRBJ2-7 and V is TRBV6-4; 7 bases match TRBD1. The CDR3 is 11 residues long. The V gene's germline CDR1 is MRHNA and CDR2 SNTAGT. CDR3 protein: CASSEGALGNF. The DNA of the CDR3 is TGTGCCAGCTCCGAGGGGGCCCTGGGGAACTTC.

The gene calls are TRBV15 and TRBJ2-5, with a tentative D call TRBD2 (7 bases). Germline V gives CDR1 LNHNV, CDR2 YYDKDF (reference sequence). The CDR3 runs 17 residues. The V gene lost 3 bases and the J gene lost 1 base, with 18 bases spanning the gap. The CDR3 nucleotides read TGTGCCACCAGCAGGGGAGGGGGTGTCCCTATCCAAGAGACCCAGTACTTC. Translation gives CATSRGGGVPIQETQYF.

This chain links TRBV18 with TRBJ2-2; a weak D match, TRBD2 (5 bases). The CDR3 is 14 residues long. Germline assignment: CDR1 KGHSH and CDR2 LQKENI. The V gene lost 3 bases and the J gene lost 5 bases, with 10 bases spanning the gap. CDR3 coding DNA: TGTGCCAGCTCACCCAGGACGGGAACCGGGGAGCTGTTTTTT. This sequence encodes CASSPRTGTGELFF.

V is TRBV29-1 and J is TRBJ1-1; D is perhaps TRBD1 (5 bases). Germline CDR1 is SQVTM and CDR2 is ANQGSEA. V lost 6 bases to trimming and J lost 4 bases, with 15 bases between them. This CDR3 is built from 13 residues. The CDR3 bases are TGCAGCGTCACCAGGGATCCGGGCACTGAAGCTTTCTTT. Protein: CSVTRDPGTEAFF.

The CDR3 loop is CASRQTGRTEAFF. The CDR3 DNA reads TGTGCCAGCAGGCAGACAGGGCGGACTGAAGCTTTCTTT. V and J are TRBV2 and TRBJ1-1; 7 bases are a match to TRBD1. CDR3 length: 13 residues. Per the germline V gene, CDR1 is SNHLY and CDR2 is FYNNEI. Germline trimming cut 6 bases from V and 5 bases from J; bases unmatched to any gene: 6.

In its sample, this clone was seen a few times. The V gene is TRBV10-3, the J gene TRBJ2-5, with a tentative D call TRBD1 (7 bases). The length of the CDR3 is 16 residues. The germline V gene encodes CDR1 ENHRY and CDR2 SYGVKD. Trimming removed 3 bases at V and 5 bases at J, with 19 bases between. The CDR3 is CAISDNRGLRGETQYF. As DNA, the CDR3 is TGTGCCATCAGTGACAACAGGGGCCTCCGGGGGGAGACCCAGTACTTC.

This clone was seen a handful of times. The chain recombines TRBV4-1 with TRBJ2-7; D ambiguous. Trimming took 2 bases from V and 2 from J, leaving 10 bases between them. The CDR3 contains 14 residues. Germline lookup yields CDR1 MGHRA and CDR2 YSYEKL. This CDR3 reads CASSQLAVAYEQYF. Written as DNA, the CDR3 is TGCGCCAGCAGCCAACTGGCGGTCGCCTACGAGCAGTACTTC.

On this clone itself: Other DNA sequences in this sample translate to the same CDR3. The gene calls are TRBV5-1 and TRBJ1-5, with a weak D call TRBD1 (5 bases). From germline, CDR1 is SGHRS and CDR2 YFSETQ. The CDR3 runs to 15 residues. Trimming stripped 1 base from V and 0 bases from J, with 8 bases between. CDR3 in DNA: TGCGCCAGCAGCTTGACGGGGGATAGCAATCAGCCCCAGCATTTT. The encoded protein is CASSLTGDSNQPQHF.

This clone has only a few counts. The chain has TRBV11-2 and TRBJ2-7; 9 nucleotides align to TRBD1. V was pared by 5 bases and J by 6 bases, with 8 bases of the junction left unmatched. Per the germline V gene, CDR1 is SGHAT and CDR2 is FQNNGV. The CDR3 spans 14 residues. This chain's CDR3 is CASSLNRGRFEQYF. The CDR3 DNA sequence: TGTGCCAGCAGCCTTAACAGGGGGCGCTTCGAGCAGTACTTC. Full variable domain (remainder filled in from reference TRBV11-2 and TRBJ2-7): EAGVAQSPRYKIIEKRQSVAFWCNPISGHATLYWYQQILGQGPKLLIQFQNNGVVDDSQLPKDRFSAERLKGVDSTLKIQPAKLEDSAVYLCASSLNRGRFEQYFGPGTRLTVT.

This clone was detected only a few times. The rearrangement links TRBV9 to TRBJ2-3; D is ambiguous. Trimming removed 2 bases at V and 4 bases at J, with 8 bases between. Germline V lookup: CDR1 SGDLS, CDR2 YYNGEE. This CDR3 contains 13 residues. DNA for the CDR3: TGTGCCAGCAGCGTGAGTTTACCAGATACGCAGTATTTT. Translating gives CASSVSLPDTQYF.

This clone was seen only a few times. This chain joins TRBV19 and TRBJ1-6; D gene ambiguous. The CDR3 has 14 residues. In germline, CDR1 is LNHDA, CDR2 SQIVND (reference sequence). The V end lost 1 base, the J end lost 7 bases, and 8 bases lay between the germline ends. This chain's CDR3 is CASSIALTNSPLHF. CDR3 DNA: TGTGCCAGTAGTATAGCCCTCACAAATTCACCCCTCCACTTT.

A few counts support this clone. The chain is built from TRBV9 and TRBJ2-3, with 15 nucleotides matching TRBD2. J gave up 7 bases and V 2 bases, and 8 bases lay outside the gene matches. In germline, CDR1 is SGDLS, CDR2 YYNGEE. This CDR3 is built from 17 residues. The CDR3 DNA is TGTGCCAGCAGCGTGGGTCCGGGACTAGCGGGAGGATATACGCAGTATTTT. Protein: CASSVGPGLAGGYTQYF.

The chain combines TRBV18 with TRBJ2-7; the match to TRBD1 covers 10 bases. The germline CDR1 and CDR2 sequences are KGHSH and LQKENI. The CDR3 runs 13 residues. V dropped 6 bases and J dropped 5; count of bases not matched to a gene: 4. The CDR3 protein is CASSWTGGHEQYF. In DNA, the CDR3 is TGTGCCAGCTCGTGGACAGGGGGGCACGAGCAGTACTTC.

This clone was recorded a few times. CDR3 loop: CASPRTYEQYF. In DNA form, the CDR3 reads TGCGCCAGCCCGAGGACCTACGAGCAGTACTTC. This chain links TRBV23-1 with TRBJ2-7; no firm D call. TRBV23-1 is assigned to the ORF class and has an uncertain function. The CDR3 sequence is 11 residues long. The ends were cut back, 8 bases at V and 2 bases at J, with 7 bases in the middle.

The rearrangement joins TRBV5-1 to TRBJ2-2; D might be TRBD1 (5 bases). Germline lookup yields CDR1 SGHRS and CDR2 YFSETQ. This CDR3 contains 16 residues. Between the trimmed V and J ends, which lost 4 bases and 4 bases, there was a span of 17 bases. CDR3 sequence reads: CASSLTTVMGTGELFF. The CDR3 DNA is TGCGCCAGCAGCCTGACGACAGTCATGGGCACCGGGGAGCTGTTTTTT.

This clone appeared a few times. The chain joins TRBV7-9 to TRBJ1-4, with a weak D call TRBD1 (6 bases). This CDR3 has 16 amino acids. Germline assignment: CDR1 SEHNR and CDR2 FQNEAQ (reference sequence). Trimming left V 5 bases short and J 5 bases short, with 18 bases between. CDR3 residues: CASSPSQGPTNEKLFF. DNA of the CDR3: TGTGCCAGCAGCCCTTCCCAGGGGCCTACAAATGAAAAACTGTTTTTT.

This clone was counted only a few times. The chain uses TRBV7-9 and TRBJ2-2, with 9 bases aligning to TRBD2. This CDR3 comprises 16 residues. Trimming removed 0 bases from V and 4 bases from J; junction bases left unmatched: 3. CDR1 SEHNR and CDR2 FQNEAQ come from the germline V gene (reference sequence). CDR3 loop: CASSLASGSSTGELFF. CDR3 DNA sequence: TGTGCCAGCAGCTTAGCTAGCGGGAGTTCCACCGGGGAGCTGTTTTTT.

The table lists this clone with a few counts. J is TRBJ1-2 and V is TRBV27; possibly TRBD1 for D (6 bases). The CDR3 contains 14 residues. Deletions cut 3 bases from V and 8 bases from J, with 16 bases between. Germline loops: CDR1 MNHEY, CDR2 SMNVEV (reference sequence). CDR3 loop: CASSFSTGPGGYTF. DNA for the CDR3: TGTGCCAGCAGTTTCTCGACAGGCCCAGGAGGCTACACCTTC.